This T cell receptor beta chain stems from a study of T cell changes during pregnancy in multiple sclerosis. Sequenced by immunoSEQ multiplex PCR; TCRdb stores in-frame clones only, minus some. This table holds 50,000 or so clones, more than 85% found once. This CDR3 contains 14 residues. V gave up 4 bases and J gave up 1 base; unmatched junction bases: 4. The V gene's germline CDR1 is SGDLS and CDR2 YYNGEE. The chain carries TRBV9 and TRBJ2-7; 8 bases line up with TRBD1. Sequenced material: peripheral blood, taken after pregnancy. The clonotype was recovered from a female donor in good health, enrolled as a control in a pregnancy study. The CDR3 sequence is CASSPRDRSYEQYF. The CDR3 DNA reads as TGTGCCAGCAGCCCCCGGGACAGGTCCTACGAGCAGTACTTC.